These 2 T cell receptor beta chains originate from one sample sequenced in a study of T cell repertoires in cytomegalovirus infection. TCRdb re-analysed the reads in MiXCR, keeping a single row per CDR3 protein. In the table there are about 310,000 distinct CDR3 sequences, roughly 17% of which are singletons. The sequencing input was PBMCs. Receptors were obtained from a human donor in good health (CMV status not recorded). Some clones in this sample may be carry-over from other donors' samples.

This clonotype was detected only a few times. The chain joins TRBV6-1 to TRBJ2-3; D remains unclear. This CDR3 has 14 amino acids. From germline, CDR1 is MNHNS and CDR2 SASEGT. V dropped 0 bases and J dropped 1 base, with 5 bases sitting between them. CDR3 sequence (DNA): TGTGCCAGCAGTGAAGCGTCCGGCACAGATACGCAGTATTTT. This gives the protein CASSEASGTDTQYF.

The table lists this clonotype with a few counts. The gene calls are TRBV6-1 and TRBJ2-5; tentative D call: TRBD1 (5 bases). The CDR3 spans 14 residues. Germline V CDR1 and CDR2: MNHNS, SASEGT. Trimming pared 2 bases from V and 5 bases from J, leaving 12 bases between. The CDR3 DNA reads as TGTGCCAGCAGTGAACAAGGGGTTTTGGAGACCCAGTACTTC. Translating it yields CASSEQGVLETQYF.